This T cell receptor (beta chain) came from a study of OX40 agonist ivuxolimab in advanced cancers. As for the study in general: Participants averaged roughly 57 years of age (range about 23 to 90) and were over 75% male.

J lost 6 bases, V lost 0 bases, and 6 bases had no gene match. This CDR3 is built from 15 residues. The germline CDR1 and CDR2 sequences are SGHRS and YFSETQ. This clone was seen just once. Antigen unknown. Blood specimens came from baseline, cycle 4 day 1, and cycle 7 day 1. Whole-study results and caveats: Antigens targeted by the expanded peripheral T cells were not determined.

Sequenced by immunoSEQ multiplex PCR; TCRdb stores in-frame clones only, minus some. Of about 100,000 clones listed, 89% are singletons. This clonotype was sampled from an adult with an advanced solid tumor such as melanoma, head and neck, liver or kidney cancer. The V gene is TRBV5-1, the J gene TRBJ2-1, with 7 bases fitting TRBD1. The sequenced sample was CD4+ or CD8+ T cells sorted from blood, obtained in a trial of the OX40 agonist ivuxolimab. The chain's CDR3 is CASSLGLWDSNEQFF. CDR3 DNA sequence: TGCGCCAGCAGCTTGGGTCTCTGGGACAGCAATGAGCAGTTCTTC.